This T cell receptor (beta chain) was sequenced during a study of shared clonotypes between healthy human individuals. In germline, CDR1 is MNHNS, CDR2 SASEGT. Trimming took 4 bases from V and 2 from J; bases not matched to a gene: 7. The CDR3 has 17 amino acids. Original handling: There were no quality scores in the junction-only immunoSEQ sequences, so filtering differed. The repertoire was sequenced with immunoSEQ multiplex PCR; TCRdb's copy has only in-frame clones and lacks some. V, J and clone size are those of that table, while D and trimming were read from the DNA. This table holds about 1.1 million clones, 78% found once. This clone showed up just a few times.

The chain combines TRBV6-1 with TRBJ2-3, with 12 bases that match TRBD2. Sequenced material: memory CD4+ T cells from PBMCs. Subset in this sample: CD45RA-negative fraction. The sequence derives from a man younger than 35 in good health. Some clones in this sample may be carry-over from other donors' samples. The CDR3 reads CASSALTSGRSTDTQYF. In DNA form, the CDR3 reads TGTGCCAGCAGTGCCCTCACTAGCGGGAGGTCCACAGATACGCAGTATTTT.